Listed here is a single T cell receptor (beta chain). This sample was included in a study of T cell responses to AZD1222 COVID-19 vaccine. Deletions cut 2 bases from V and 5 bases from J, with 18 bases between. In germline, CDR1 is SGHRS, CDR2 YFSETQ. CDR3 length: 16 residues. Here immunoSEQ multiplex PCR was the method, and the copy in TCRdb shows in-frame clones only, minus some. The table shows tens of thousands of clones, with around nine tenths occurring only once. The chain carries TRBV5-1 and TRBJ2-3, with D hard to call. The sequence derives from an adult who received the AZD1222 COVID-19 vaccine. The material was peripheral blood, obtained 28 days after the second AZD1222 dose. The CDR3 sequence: CASSFESNSLQDTQYF. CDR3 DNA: TGCGCCAGCAGCTTCGAGAGCAACAGCCTCCAAGATACGCAGTATTTT. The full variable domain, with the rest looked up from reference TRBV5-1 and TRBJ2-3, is KAGVTQTPRYLIKTRGQQVTLSCSPISGHRSVSWYQQTPGQGLQFLFEYFSETQRNKGNFPGRFSGRQFSNSRSEMNVSTLELGDSALYLCASSFESNSLQDTQYFGPGTRLTVL.